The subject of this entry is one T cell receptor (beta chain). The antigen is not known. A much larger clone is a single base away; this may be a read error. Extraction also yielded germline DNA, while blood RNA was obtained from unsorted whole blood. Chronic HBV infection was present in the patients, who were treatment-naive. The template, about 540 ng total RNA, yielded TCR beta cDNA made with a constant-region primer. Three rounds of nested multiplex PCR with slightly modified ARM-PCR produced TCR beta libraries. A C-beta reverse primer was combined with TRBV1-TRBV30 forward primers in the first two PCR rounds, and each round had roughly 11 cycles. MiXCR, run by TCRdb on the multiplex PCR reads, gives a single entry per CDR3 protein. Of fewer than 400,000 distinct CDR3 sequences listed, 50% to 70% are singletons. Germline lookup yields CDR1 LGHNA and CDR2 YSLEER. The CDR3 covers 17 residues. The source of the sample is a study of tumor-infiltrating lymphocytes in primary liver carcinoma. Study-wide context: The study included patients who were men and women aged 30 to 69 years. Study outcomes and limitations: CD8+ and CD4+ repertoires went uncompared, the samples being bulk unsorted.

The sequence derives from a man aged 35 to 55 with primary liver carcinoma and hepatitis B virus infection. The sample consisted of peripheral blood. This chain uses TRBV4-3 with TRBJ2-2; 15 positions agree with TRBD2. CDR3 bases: TGCGCCAGGAGCCTGGGACTAGCGGGAGGTTCCACCGGGGAGCTGTTTTTT. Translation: CARSLGLAGGSTGELFF.